This T cell receptor beta chain is drawn from a study of Ad26.COV2.S vaccination and SARS-CoV-2 variants (dated by TCRdb to about 2021). About the full investigation: Donors in the vaccine arm were drawn from COV1001, a multicentre, randomized, double-blind, placebo-controlled phase I-IIa trial testing Ad26.COV2.S in healthy adults. Investigators did not know the trial group allocation while performing experiments and assessing outcomes. A total of around 32 samples were included in the TCR-sequenced set, comprising around 19 Ad26.COV2.S vaccine recipients, 5 placebo recipients and 8 SARS-CoV-2 convalescent individuals. Trial participants were randomized into five groups of five: low-dose or high-dose Ad26.COV2.S given once or twice, or placebo on both occasions. Ad26.COV2.S was administered intramuscularly at a dose of 5x10^10 or 1x10^11 viral particles, either as one shot or as two shots given 56 days apart. TCRbeta repertoire sequencing served as the tool for gauging how specific and how broad the SARS-CoV-2-reactive T cell receptors were following Ad26.COV2.S vaccination.

Read against the paper, the sample's treatment or condition label means: around 19 received Ad26.COV2.S at low or high dose, single or two shots; roughly 5 received placebo; per-sample allocation not given. For vaccine and placebo recipients, the sequenced repertoires came from samples collected on day 63 after the first injection. In Cohort 1b, around 25 adults aged 18-55 years were enrolled at a single site in Boston, USA, between 29 July and 7 August 2020. Ad26.COV2.S was a replication-incompetent adenovirus type 26 vector that expressed a prefusion-stabilized SARS-CoV-2 spike protein derived from the original Wuhan strain. This clone was seen more than once but under ten times. Its binding antigen is unknown. The input lacks base qualities; no much larger clone sits a single base away. Broader findings and caveats from the paper: The authors noted that total T cell responses may have been underestimated by the TCR breadth and depth analyses. After vaccination, spike-specific CD8+ and CD4+ T cell responses were reported to show substantial breadth. Vaccine and placebo recipients had similar non-spike TCR breadth, a finding consistent with the vaccine containing only spike. The study was not powered to compare responses between vaccine doses or regimens. Higher spike-specific TCR breadth was observed in Ad26.COV2.S recipients than in placebo recipients (P = 0.0014).

The immunoSEQ Assay was the method used to sequence TCRbeta CDR3 regions. After extraction, genomic DNA underwent amplification by bias-controlled multiplex PCR, followed by high-throughput sequencing. Per the source publication's procedure: Collapsing and filtering of sequences were performed to quantify the absolute abundance of each unique TCRbeta CDR3 region. Usable DNA was measured by amplifying reference genes present in all nucleated cells, and TCRbeta template counts were normalized to that usable DNA to estimate T cell fraction. Repertoire TCRs were annotated as SARS-CoV-2-specific by exact matching of V gene, CDR3 amino acid sequence and J gene to a known reactive TCR set. The reference SARS-CoV-2 TCR set came from MIRA and was filtered for enrichment in COVID-19-positive ImmuneCODE repertoires, removing public or cross-reactive TCRs. Using the MIRA antigens, annotated TCRs were further analysed by specific ORF or by position within an ORF. Breadth was defined as the number of annotated unique rearrangements divided by the total number of unique productive rearrangements, and depth was defined as the summed frequency of the annotated unique rearrangements. Two-sided Wilcoxon rank-sum tests were applied when comparing TCR breadth between groups. In its TCRdb copy, this immuneACCESS table keeps in-frame sequences only and misses some clones. Where compared with another copy, unresolved V genes explain less than half of these, and the others have no known cause. That table is the source of V, J and clone size, and D and trimming were worked out from the DNA. Recorded for this sample are 300,000 to 400,000 clones; just under 85% of them occurred a single time. The ten biggest clones cover about 2.1% of the sample.

After removal of 1 base from V and 5 bases from J, the junction retains 2 bases not matched to a gene. From a lookup of the germline V gene (reference sequence), CDR1 and CDR2 are SEHNR and FQNEAQ. The CDR3 sequence holds 15 residues, the cysteine and phenylalanine included. Of all the DNA, just the CDR3 is kept, 45 bases in frame from base 1. The sample was peripheral blood, taken in a trial of Ad26.COV2.S vaccine versus placebo. The V and J genes are TRBV7-9 and TRBJ1-6; TRBD1 matches 7 bases in the middle. This clonotype was sampled from a person between 18 and 65 years old who received the Ad26.COV2.S COVID-19 vaccine or a placebo. The DNA sequence is as follows: TGTGCCAGCAGCTTAGGAGGGACAGATAATTCACCCCTCCACTTT. This encodes CASSLGGTDNSPLHF.